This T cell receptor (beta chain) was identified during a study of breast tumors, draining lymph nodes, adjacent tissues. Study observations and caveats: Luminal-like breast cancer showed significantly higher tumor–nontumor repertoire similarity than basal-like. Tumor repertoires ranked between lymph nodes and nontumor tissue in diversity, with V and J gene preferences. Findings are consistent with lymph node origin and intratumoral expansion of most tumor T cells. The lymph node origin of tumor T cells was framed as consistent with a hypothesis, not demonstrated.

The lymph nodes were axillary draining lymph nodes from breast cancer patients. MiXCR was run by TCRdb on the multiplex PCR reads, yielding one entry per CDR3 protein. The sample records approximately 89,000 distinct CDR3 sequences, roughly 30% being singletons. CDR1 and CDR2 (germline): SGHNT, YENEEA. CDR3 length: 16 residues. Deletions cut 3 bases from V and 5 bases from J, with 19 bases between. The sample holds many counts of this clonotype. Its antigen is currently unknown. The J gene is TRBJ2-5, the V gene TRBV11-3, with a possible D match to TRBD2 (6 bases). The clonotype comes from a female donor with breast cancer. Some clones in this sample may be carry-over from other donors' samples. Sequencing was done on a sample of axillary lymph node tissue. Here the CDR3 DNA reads TGTGCCAGCAGCTTTTACGGGACGGCGGCGGGGGAGACCCAGTACTTC. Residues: CASSFYGTAAGETQYF.